The T cell receptor beta chain under discussion was sequenced for a study of CD8+CD57+ T cells in acquired aplastic anemia. CDR1 and CDR2 (germline): LNHNV, YYDKDF (reference sequence). With 3 bases removed from V and 0 bases from J, the gap between germline ends came to 12 bases. The length of the CDR3 is 15 residues. Genomic DNA, the template, was used for profiling of the TCR beta VDJ and CDR3. TCRdb reprocessed the reads with MiXCR, giving one entry per CDR3 protein. This sample has 250,000 to 350,000 distinct CDR3 sequences, with roughly half found just once. This sequence was found in a human donor with severe aplastic anemia or a healthy control (not recorded which). The rearrangement links TRBV15 to TRBJ2-7; TRBD2 might be the D (6 bases). Sequenced material: sorted CD4+, CD8+, or CD8+CD57+ T cells (not recorded which) from PBMCs. Here the CDR3 reads CATSSSGCRSYEQYF. In nucleotides, the CDR3 is TGTGCCACCAGCAGCAGCGGGTGCCGCTCCTACGAGCAGTACTTC.